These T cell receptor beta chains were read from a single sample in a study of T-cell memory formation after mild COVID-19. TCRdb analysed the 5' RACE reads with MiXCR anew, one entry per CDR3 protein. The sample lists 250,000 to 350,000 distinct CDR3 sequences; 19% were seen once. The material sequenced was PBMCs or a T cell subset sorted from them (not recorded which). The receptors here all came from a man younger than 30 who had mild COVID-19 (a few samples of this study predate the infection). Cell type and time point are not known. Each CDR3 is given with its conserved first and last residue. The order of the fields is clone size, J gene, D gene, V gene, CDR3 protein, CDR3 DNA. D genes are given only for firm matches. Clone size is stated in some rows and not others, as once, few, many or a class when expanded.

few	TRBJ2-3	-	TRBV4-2	CASSQPGRDTQYF	TGTGCCAGCAGCCAACCAGGACGGGATACGCAGTATTTT
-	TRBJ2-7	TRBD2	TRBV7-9	CASSYSGTSSYEQYF	TGTGCCAGCAGCTACTCCGGGACTAGCAGCTACGAGCAGTACTTC
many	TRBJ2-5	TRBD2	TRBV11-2	CASSLVAGGPKTQYF	TGTGCCAGCAGCTTAGTTGCGGGGGGGCCGAAGACCCAGTACTTC
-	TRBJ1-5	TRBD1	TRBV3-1	CASSLNRGDCNQPQHF	TGTGCCAGCAGTCTAAACAGGGGAGATTGCAATCAGCCCCAGCATTTT
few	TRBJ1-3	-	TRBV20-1	CSASRISGGNTIYF	TGCAGTGCTAGTAGGATCTCCGGGGGAAACACCATATATTTT
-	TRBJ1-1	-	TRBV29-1	CSVRASSGYTEAFF	TGCAGCGTTAGGGCGTCGTCAGGGTACACTGAAGCTTTCTTT
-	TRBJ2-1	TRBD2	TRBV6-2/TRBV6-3	CASSYSITSGGNEQFF	TGTGCCAGCAGTTACTCGATTACTAGCGGGGGGAATGAGCAGTTCTTC
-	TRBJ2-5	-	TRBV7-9	CASSLGGPPGETQYF	TGTGCCAGCAGCTTAGGCGGACCGCCAGGGGAGACCCAGTACTTC
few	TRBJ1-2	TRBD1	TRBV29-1	CSTRQGARNYGYTF	TGCAGCACTAGACAGGGGGCGCGGAACTATGGCTACACCTTC
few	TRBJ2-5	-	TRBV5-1	CASSLGGVKETQYF	TGCGCCAGCAGCTTGGGAGGGGTCAAAGAGACCCAGTACTTC
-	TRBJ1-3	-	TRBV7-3	CASSPPPRYF	TGTGCCAGCAGCCCCCCGCCACGATATTTT
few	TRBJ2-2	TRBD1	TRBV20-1	CSAKTGWGTGELFF	TGCAGTGCCAAGACAGGGTGGGGTACCGGGGAGCTGTTTTTT
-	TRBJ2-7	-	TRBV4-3	CASSRLGRTHEQYF	TGCGCCAGCAGCCGGCTTGGGCGCACCCACGAGCAGTACTTC
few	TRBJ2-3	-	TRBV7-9	CASSLSITDTQYF	TGTGCCAGCAGCTTATCTATCACAGATACGCAGTATTTT
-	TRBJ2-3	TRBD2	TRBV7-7	CASSSLAGKDTQYF	TGTGCTAGCAGCTCCCTAGCGGGGAAGGATACGCAGTATTTT
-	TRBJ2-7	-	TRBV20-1	CSATPIIGGIYEQYF	TGCAGTGCTACCCCCATTATTGGGGGGATCTACGAGCAGTACTTC
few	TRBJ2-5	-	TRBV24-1	CATSGQHLYQETQYF	TGTGCCACCAGTGGTCAACATCTGTACCAAGAGACCCAGTACTTC
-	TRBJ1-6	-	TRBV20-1	CSARKPRDNSPLHF	TGCAGTGCTAGGAAGCCCCGGGATAATTCACCCCTCCACTTT
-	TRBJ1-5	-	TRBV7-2	CASSLEGPYSNQPQHF	TGTGCCAGCAGCTTAGAGGGGCCCTATAGCAATCAGCCCCAGCATTTT
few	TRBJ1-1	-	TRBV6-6	CASSPRRGGNTEAFF	TGTGCCAGCAGTCCCCGTCGAGGAGGAAACACTGAAGCTTTCTTT
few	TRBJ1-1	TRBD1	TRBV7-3	CASSDRDRGFYTEAFF	TGTGCCAGCAGCGACCGGGACAGGGGGTTTTACACTGAAGCTTTCTTT
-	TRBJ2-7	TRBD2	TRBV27	CASRPRAGESSYEQYF	TGTGCCAGCAGACCCCGAGCGGGGGAGAGCTCCTACGAGCAGTACTTC
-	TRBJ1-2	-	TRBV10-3	CAISVETASGYTF	TGTGCCATCAGTGTCGAGACCGCGAGTGGCTACACCTTC
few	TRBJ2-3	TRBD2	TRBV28	CAGSGDTDTQYF	TGTGCCGGTAGCGGGGACACAGATACGCAGTATTTT
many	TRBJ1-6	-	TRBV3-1	CASSQDRVGSPLHF	TGTGCCAGCAGCCAAGATAGGGTAGGATCACCCCTCCACTTT
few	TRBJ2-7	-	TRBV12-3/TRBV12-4	CASKGAGPYEQYF	TGTGCCAGCAAGGGGGCGGGGCCGTACGAGCAGTACTTC
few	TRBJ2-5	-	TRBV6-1	CASSDWAAKGTQYF	TGTGCCAGCAGTGATTGGGCAGCTAAAGGGACCCAGTACTTC
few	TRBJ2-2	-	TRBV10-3	CAISHGNTGELFF	TGTGCCATCAGTCACGGTAACACCGGGGAGCTGTTTTTT
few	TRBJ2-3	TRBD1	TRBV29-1	CSASGTGGSDTQYF	TGCAGCGCCTCGGGGACAGGGGGCTCAGATACGCAGTATTTT
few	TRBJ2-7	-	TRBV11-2	CASSSGTQSSEQYF	TGTGCCAGCAGCTCCGGGACCCAATCCAGCGAGCAGTACTTC
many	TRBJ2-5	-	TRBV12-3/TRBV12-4	CASSFSGGRETQYF	TGTGCCAGCAGTTTCTCGGGCGGCCGGGAGACCCAGTACTTC
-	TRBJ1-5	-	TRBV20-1	CSARPAGNQPQHF	TGCAGTGCTAGACCGGCAGGGAATCAGCCCCAGCATTTT
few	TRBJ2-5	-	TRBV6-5	CASSRGGASGETQYF	TGTGCCAGCAGTAGGGGGGGGGCATCAGGAGAGACCCAGTACTTC
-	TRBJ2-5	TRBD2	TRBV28	CASSLSGVETQYF	TGTGCCAGCAGTTTGAGCGGGGTGGAGACCCAGTACTTC
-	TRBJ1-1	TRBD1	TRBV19	CASSANRGRDTEAFF	TGTGCCAGTAGTGCGAACAGGGGCAGGGACACTGAAGCTTTCTTT
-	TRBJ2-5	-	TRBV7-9	CASSSPATRETQYF	TGTGCCAGCAGCTCCCCCGCGACGAGAGAGACCCAGTACTTC
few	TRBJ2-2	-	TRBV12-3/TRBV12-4	CASSPNRFGLTGELFF	TGTGCCAGCAGCCCGAACAGGTTCGGTCTGACCGGGGAGCTGTTTTTT
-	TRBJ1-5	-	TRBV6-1	CASTDPGPQHF	TGTGCCAGCACCGACCCCGGTCCCCAGCATTTT
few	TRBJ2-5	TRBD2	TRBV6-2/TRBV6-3	CAGKRGGQTQYF	TGTGCCGGAAAGCGGGGGGGTCAGACCCAGTACTTC
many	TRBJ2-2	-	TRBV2	CASLPRGAQSNTGELFF	TGTGCCAGTCTCCCTCGGGGCGCACAGTCGAACACCGGGGAGCTGTTTTTT
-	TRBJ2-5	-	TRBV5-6	CASSLDGGPQETQYF	TGTGCCAGCAGCTTAGACGGGGGACCTCAGGAGACCCAGTACTTC
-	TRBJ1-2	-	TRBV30	CAWHRDPPYGYTF	TGTGCCTGGCACCGGGACCCGCCCTATGGCTACACCTTC
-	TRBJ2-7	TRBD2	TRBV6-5	CASSYSGLAAYEQYF	TGTGCCAGCAGTTACTCGGGACTAGCGGCTTACGAGCAGTACTTC
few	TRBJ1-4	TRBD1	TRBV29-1	CSGGTANEKLFF	TGCAGCGGCGGGACAGCTAATGAAAAACTGTTTTTT
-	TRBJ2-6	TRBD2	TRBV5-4	CASSLAGGAPLSGANVLTF	TGTGCCAGCAGCTTGGCCGGGGGGGCTCCCCTGAGTGGGGCCAACGTCCTGACTTTC
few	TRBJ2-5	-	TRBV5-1	CASSLVRLGYQETQYF	TGCGCCAGCAGCTTGGTTCGGCTAGGGTACCAAGAGACCCAGTACTTC
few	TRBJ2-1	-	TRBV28	CASRGGAGSRNEQFF	TGTGCCAGCAGGGGGGGGGCAGGGAGCCGAAATGAGCAGTTCTTC
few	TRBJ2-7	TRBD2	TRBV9	CASSVGAGGYEQYF	TGTGCCAGCAGCGTAGGAGCGGGGGGCTACGAGCAGTACTTC
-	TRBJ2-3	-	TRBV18	CASSPPWGSSTDTQYF	TGTGCCAGCTCACCACCGTGGGGCAGTAGCACAGATACGCAGTATTTT
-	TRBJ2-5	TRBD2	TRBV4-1	CASSQVPGEGETQYF	TGCGCCAGCAGCCAAGTACCTGGGGAGGGAGAGACCCAGTACTTC
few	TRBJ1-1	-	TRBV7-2	CASSPFRLQNTEAFF	TGTGCCAGCAGCCCCTTTCGGTTGCAGAACACTGAAGCTTTCTTT
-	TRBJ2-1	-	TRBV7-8	CASSFLDNEQFF	TGTGCCAGCAGCTTTCTGGACAATGAGCAGTTCTTC
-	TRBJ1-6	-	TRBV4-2	CASSQPPGHLATYNSPLHF	TGTGCCAGCAGCCAACCCCCGGGACACCTTGCCACCTATAATTCACCCCTCCACTTT